This entry is about one TCR beta chain. Original data processing: Counts of TCRs in each sample centred on a median of around 96,000 and extended from approximately 25,000 to 650,000. In TCRdb, the RACE reads were re-called with MiXCR into one record per CDR3 protein. TCRdb, not the authors, supplied the V and J calls. The repertoire has under 200,000 distinct CDR3 sequences, 30% of them found once; the top ten carry just under 3%. The sample originates from a study of human T cells and chemical hapten exposure. Time point described: pre-sensitization, week 0. The treatment denotes: therapeutic diphenylcyclopropenone sensitization with weekly scalp DPC. Germline CDR1 reads MNHEY; CDR2 reads SVGEGT. V dropped 2 bases and J dropped 7 bases, with 8 bases sitting between them. CDR3 size: 12 residues.

The sample here was whole blood, taken in connection with sensitization to the hapten diphenylcyclopropenone (DPC). The chain combines TRBV6-2 or TRBV6-3 with TRBJ1-1, with D tentatively TRBD1 (5 bases). The clonotype comes from a woman aged 30 to 39 with alopecia areata. Some clones in this sample may be carry-over from other donors' samples. This CDR3 is CASSYGGLEAFF. CDR3 nucleotide sequence: TGTGCCAGCAGTTACGGGGGACTTGAAGCTTTCTTT.